This passage covers 17 T cell receptor beta chains from one sample sequenced in a study of T cells in women clearing cervical HPV infection. Assay used: immunoSEQ multiplex PCR; TCRdb lists only in-frame clones, some missing. With 27,000 or so clones in the sample, the ten largest clones hold roughly 10%. The sequenced material came from blood buffy coat. The receptors here all came from a woman aged 18 to 75 with a cervical HPV16 infection that either progressed to CIN3+ or cleared (not recorded which).

Comments on this clone: One junction end disagrees with the germline gene, perhaps due to a read error. The read gets to within 3 residues of the CDR3 end, and the germline J gene fills in the rest. J is TRBJ2-3 and V is TRBV4-2; D unresolved. There are 11 residues in the CDR3. In germline, CDR1 is LGHNA, CDR2 YNFKEQ. The CDR3 bases that were read are TGCGCCAGCAGCCACGGAGATACG. Its protein product is CASSHGDT. The whole CDR3 reads CASSHGDTQYF.

Notes on this clone: The CDR3 end lies 3 residues beyond the end of the read and is filled in from the germline J gene. The gene calls are TRBV5-6 and TRBJ2-6, with D possibly matching TRBD1 (6 bases). The CDR3 runs to 14 residues. V was trimmed by 4 bases and J by 3 bases, leaving 8 bases between them. Germline-derived CDR1 and CDR2 are SGHDT and YYEEEE. The CDR3 loop is CASSQGSGANVLTF. The sequenced part of the CDR3 DNA is TGTGCCAGCAGCCAGGGGAGTGGGGCCAACGTC.

A note on this clone: The read finishes 3 residues shy of the CDR3 end, and the germline J gene is used to complete it. Other DNA sequences in the same sample also yield this CDR3. The J gene is TRBJ1-3, the V gene TRBV10-3; D not certain. The CDR3 covers 13 residues. Trimming pared 6 bases from V and 3 bases from J, leaving 9 bases between. Looked up from germline, CDR1 is ENHRY and CDR2 is SYGVKD. Partial CDR3 DNA: TGTGCCATCAGAGCCGGGGTTGGAAACACC. Its translation: CAIRAGVGNT. The full CDR3 is CAIRAGVGNTIYF.

CDR3: CASSPLPGQTNEKLFF. Partial CDR3 DNA: TGCGCCAGCAGCCCACTTCCGGGACAGACTAATGAAAAA. This chain uses TRBV5-1 with TRBJ1-4; the match to TRBD1 covers 7 bases. The observed sequence ends 3 residues before the CDR3 terminus, with the missing tail filled in from the germline J gene. The length of the CDR3 is 16 residues. Germline-derived CDR1 and CDR2 are SGHRS and YFSETQ. V dropped 4 bases and J dropped 2; count of bases not matched to a gene: 8.

Points on this clone: Sequencing ends 3 residues short of the CDR3 end; the germline J gene provides the rest. The chain has TRBV6-4 and TRBJ1-2; D is unclear. Germline V gene sequence: CDR1 MRHNA, CDR2 SNTAGT. The CDR3 consists of 13 residues. The CDR3 sequence: CASRASTGCTYTF. The sequenced part of the CDR3 DNA is TGTGCCAGCAGAGCGTCGACGGGGTGCACG.

About this clone: The sequenced fragment ends 3 residues before the CDR3 boundary, so the rest is inferred from the germline J gene. This sequence joins TRBV28 and TRBJ1-2; perhaps TRBD1 as D (5 bases). The germline CDR1 and CDR2 sequences are MDHEN and SYDVKM. The CDR3 extends over 15 amino acids. V shed 3 bases and J shed 7 bases, with 18 bases lying between them. This CDR3 is CASSFLSWQGGGYTF. The CDR3 DNA, read in part, is TGTGCCAGCAGTTTTCTCTCCTGGCAGGGCGGTGGC.

Comments on this clone: The read terminates 3 residues before the CDR3 end, so the remaining end is supplied by the germline J gene. The rearrangement joins TRBV18 to TRBJ1-2; a possible D gene is TRBD1 (6 bases). The CDR3 runs to 19 residues. Germline CDR1 KGHSH, CDR2 LQKENI. Partial CDR3 DNA: TGTGCCAGCTCACCACGGGGACCACGCGGGACACTCCTAATCCACGAC. This codes for CASSPRGPRGTLLIHD. The entire CDR3 protein is CASSPRGPRGTLLIHDYTF.

CDR3 sequence reads: CSAGTGTSNQPQHF. The CDR3 DNA, read in part, is TGCAGTGCTGGAACCGGGACTTCGAATCAGCCC. The genes are TRBV20-1 and TRBJ1-5; maybe TRBD1 (5 bases). The sequence runs out 3 residues before the end of the CDR3; the remainder is reconstructed from the germline J gene. Germline CDR1 reads DFQATT; CDR2 reads SNEGSKA (reference sequence). The CDR3 loop spans 14 amino acids. Trimming shortened V by 5 bases and J by 4 bases, and 15 bases separated the two germline ends.

The covered CDR3 bases are TGTGCCAGCAGCCGTACACAGGAGACC. It translates to CASSRTQET. The whole CDR3 is CASSRTQETQYF. The V gene is TRBV13, the J gene TRBJ2-5; no firm D call. The read stops 3 residues short of the end of the CDR3; the missing end is completed from the germline J gene. V gave up 5 bases and J gave up 5 bases, with 9 bases separating them. The CDR3 totals 12 residues. From germline, CDR1 is PRHDT and CDR2 FYEKMQ (reference sequence).

Concerning this clone: The sequenced fragment ends 3 residues before the CDR3 boundary, so the rest is inferred from the germline J gene. V is TRBV12-3 or TRBV12-4 and J is TRBJ2-2; D tentatively reads TRBD1 or TRBD2 (6 bases each). The CDR3 extends over 16 amino acids. V lost 5 bases and J lost 7, with 20 bases in between. The CDR3 loop is CASSAPGAGKNGELFF. Partial CDR3 DNA: TGTGCCAGCAGTGCCCCAGGGGCGGGAAAGAACGGGGAG.

With regard to this clone: The read terminates 3 residues before the CDR3 end, so the remaining end is supplied by the germline J gene. The gene calls are TRBV20-1 and TRBJ1-5; D uncertain. The V end lost 0 bases, the J end lost 7 bases, and 19 bases lay between the germline ends. This CDR3 region has 16 residues. Germline V lookup: CDR1 DFQATT, CDR2 SNEGSKA (reference sequence). The CDR3 loop is CSAREAGYGVGQPQHF. The covered CDR3 bases are TGCAGTGCTAGAGAGGCTGGTTACGGGGTTGGGCAGCCC.

As concerns this clone: The CDR3 goes on 3 residues after the read ends, and that part is filled in from the germline J gene. V gene TRBV6-2 or TRBV6-3 combines with J gene TRBJ2-7; 8 bases match TRBD1. The germline V gene has CDR1 MNHEY and CDR2 SVGEGT. This CDR3 has 15 amino acids. J was trimmed by 0 bases and V by 5 bases; bases with no gene match: 6. The CDR3 DNA, read in part, is TGTGCCAGCAGTGACAGGGGCGCATACTCCTACGAG. Its protein is CASSDRGAYSYE. The whole CDR3 region reads CASSDRGAYSYEQYF.

To note about this clone: Read sequence stops 3 residues before the CDR3 end, and the germline J gene provides the missing end. The chain is built from TRBV7-2 and TRBJ2-4; D gene unclear. The CDR3 loop spans 14 amino acids. Germline V gene sequence: CDR1 SGHTA, CDR2 FQGNSA. The CDR3 reads CASSLASPNYGQYF. The part of the CDR3 DNA that was read is TGTGCCAGCAGCTTAGCGAGCCCTAACTATGGT.

As regards this clone: The read terminates 3 residues ahead of where the CDR3 ends, so the germline J gene completes it. This chain links TRBV29-1 with TRBJ1-2, with TRBD1 matching over 7 bases. Germline V lookup: CDR1 SQVTM, CDR2 ANQGSEA. There are 13 residues in the CDR3. The DNA read from the CDR3 is TGCAGCGTTGAAGATGAGGGGGCGACAGGC. Protein product: CSVEDEGATG. The whole CDR3 region reads CSVEDEGATGYTF.

For this clone: The read stops 3 residues short of the end of the CDR3; the missing end is completed from the germline J gene. This chain joins TRBV20-1 and TRBJ2-7; 7 positions match TRBD1. V lost 3 bases, J lost 5 bases, and 16 bases stayed unmatched. This CDR3 region has 16 residues. CDR1 DFQATT and CDR2 SNEGSKA come from the germline V gene (reference sequence). Partial CDR3 DNA: TGCAGTGCTAGCGGCTTGGACAGGTCAACCTGGGACGAG. Its protein product is CSASGLDRSTWDE. The entire CDR3 protein reads CSASGLDRSTWDEQYF.

CDR3 bases read: TGTGCCAGTAGTCTCGGAGGGTACGAG. As protein: CASSLGGYE. The entire CDR3 sequence reads CASSLGGYEQYF. This chain uses TRBV19 with TRBJ2-7, with D possibly being TRBD2 (6 bases). The CDR3 is cut off 3 residues early in the read; its end comes from the germline J gene. CDR1 is LNHDA, CDR2 SQIVND, per germline (reference sequence). The CDR3 spans 12 residues. V shed 5 bases and J shed 4 bases, with 9 bases lying between them.

Comments on this clone: The CDR3 goes on 3 residues after the read ends, and that part is filled in from the germline J gene. This chain links TRBV10-3 with TRBJ1-2; 7 bases are shared with TRBD1. Germline V gene sequence: CDR1 ENHRY, CDR2 SYGVKD. The CDR3 loop spans 13 amino acids. V shed 10 bases and J 4 bases; nucleotides not matched to a gene: 9. The CDR3 here is CATSDRELYGYTF. The part of the CDR3 DNA that was read is TGTGCCACCTCAGACAGGGAGCTCTATGGC.